Detailed here is one T cell receptor (beta chain). Germline V gene lookup returns CDR1 GTSNPN and CDR2 SVGIG (reference sequence). This CDR3 comprises 14 residues. J lost 7 bases, V lost 3 bases, and 9 bases had no gene match. The entry originates in a study of CD8+ T cells in alopecia areata. Following extraction, RNA underwent reverse transcription to cDNA, which served as the sequencing template. Libraries were prepared by immunoSEQ multiplex PCR; TCRdb keeps only in-frame clonotypes and omits some of them. The sample includes roughly 170,000 clones, 50% to 75% of them seen just once. This sequence originates from a human donor with alopecia areata. This chain uses TRBV30 with TRBJ1-5; TRBD1 matches 7 bases. Source: CD4+ T cells sorted from blood, taken at week 0. CDR3 in amino acids: CAWSLGQAAQPQHF. The CDR3 coding sequence is TGTGCCTGGAGCCTCGGACAGGCGGCACAGCCCCAGCATTTT.